The 4 T cell receptor beta chains below all came from one sample that was sequenced in a study of T cell changes during pregnancy in multiple sclerosis. Using immunoSEQ multiplex PCR, the repertoire was profiled, and TCRdb retains in-frame clones only, with some absent. The sample yields under 150,000 clones, 90% to 98% seen once. The sample in question was peripheral blood, obtained after pregnancy. All receptors come from a female donor with multiple sclerosis, enrolled in a pregnancy study.

The chain has TRBV28 and TRBJ1-4; 7 nucleotides align to TRBD1. After removal of 4 bases from V and 0 bases from J, the junction contained 5 bases not matched to a gene. This CDR3 has 16 amino acids. Germline V gene lookup returns CDR1 MDHEN and CDR2 SYDVKM. The CDR3: CASSSGGAATNEKLFF. DNA of the CDR3: TGTGCCAGCAGTTCAGGGGGTGCGGCAACTAATGAAAAACTGTTTTTT.

Written as DNA, the CDR3 is TGTGCCAGTAGTATTGTAAAGGGGAATCAGCCCCAGCATTTT. It translates to CASSIVKGNQPQHF. The J gene is TRBJ1-5, the V gene TRBV19, with D possibly being TRBD1 (5 bases). This CDR3 spans 14 amino acids. CDR1 and CDR2 from the germline V gene are LNHDA and SQIVND (reference sequence). The V end was cut by 3 bases, the J end by 4 bases, with 10 bases between.

The chain combines TRBV6-1 with TRBJ1-5, with 10 bases matching TRBD1. CDR1 and CDR2 (germline): MNHNS, SASEGT. V gave up 5 bases and J gave up 3 bases; unmatched junction bases: 4. The CDR3 runs 15 residues. The CDR3 reads CASSSDRGNNQPQHF. In nucleotides, the CDR3 is TGTGCCAGCAGTTCGGACAGGGGGAACAATCAGCCCCAGCATTTT.

The chain carries TRBV23-1 and TRBJ2-1, with TRBD2 identical over 9 bases. TRBV23-1 belongs to the ORF category, with a function that is uncertain. The V gene end was trimmed by 3 bases and the J gene end by 5 bases; junction bases not matched to a gene: 5. CDR3 size: 15 residues. This CDR3 is CASSQGLAPDNEQFF. CDR3 nucleotide sequence: TGCGCCAGCAGTCAGGGACTAGCTCCCGACAATGAGCAGTTCTTC.